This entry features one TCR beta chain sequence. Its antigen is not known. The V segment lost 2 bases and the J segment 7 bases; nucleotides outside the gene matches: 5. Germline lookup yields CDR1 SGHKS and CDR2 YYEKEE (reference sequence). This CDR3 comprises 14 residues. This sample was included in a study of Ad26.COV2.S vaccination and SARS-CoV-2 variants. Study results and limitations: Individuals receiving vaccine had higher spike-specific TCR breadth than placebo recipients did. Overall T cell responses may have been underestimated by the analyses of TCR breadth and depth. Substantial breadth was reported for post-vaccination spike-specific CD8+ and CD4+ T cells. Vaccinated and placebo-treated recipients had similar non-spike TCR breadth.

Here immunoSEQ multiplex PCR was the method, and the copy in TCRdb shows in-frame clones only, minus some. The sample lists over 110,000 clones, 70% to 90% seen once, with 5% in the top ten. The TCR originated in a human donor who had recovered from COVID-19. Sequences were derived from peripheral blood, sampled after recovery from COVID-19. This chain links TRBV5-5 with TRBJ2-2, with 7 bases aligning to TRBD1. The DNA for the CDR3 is TGTGCCAGCAGCTTAACAGGGGCCGGCGGGGAGCTGTTTTTT. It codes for CASSLTGAGGELFF.